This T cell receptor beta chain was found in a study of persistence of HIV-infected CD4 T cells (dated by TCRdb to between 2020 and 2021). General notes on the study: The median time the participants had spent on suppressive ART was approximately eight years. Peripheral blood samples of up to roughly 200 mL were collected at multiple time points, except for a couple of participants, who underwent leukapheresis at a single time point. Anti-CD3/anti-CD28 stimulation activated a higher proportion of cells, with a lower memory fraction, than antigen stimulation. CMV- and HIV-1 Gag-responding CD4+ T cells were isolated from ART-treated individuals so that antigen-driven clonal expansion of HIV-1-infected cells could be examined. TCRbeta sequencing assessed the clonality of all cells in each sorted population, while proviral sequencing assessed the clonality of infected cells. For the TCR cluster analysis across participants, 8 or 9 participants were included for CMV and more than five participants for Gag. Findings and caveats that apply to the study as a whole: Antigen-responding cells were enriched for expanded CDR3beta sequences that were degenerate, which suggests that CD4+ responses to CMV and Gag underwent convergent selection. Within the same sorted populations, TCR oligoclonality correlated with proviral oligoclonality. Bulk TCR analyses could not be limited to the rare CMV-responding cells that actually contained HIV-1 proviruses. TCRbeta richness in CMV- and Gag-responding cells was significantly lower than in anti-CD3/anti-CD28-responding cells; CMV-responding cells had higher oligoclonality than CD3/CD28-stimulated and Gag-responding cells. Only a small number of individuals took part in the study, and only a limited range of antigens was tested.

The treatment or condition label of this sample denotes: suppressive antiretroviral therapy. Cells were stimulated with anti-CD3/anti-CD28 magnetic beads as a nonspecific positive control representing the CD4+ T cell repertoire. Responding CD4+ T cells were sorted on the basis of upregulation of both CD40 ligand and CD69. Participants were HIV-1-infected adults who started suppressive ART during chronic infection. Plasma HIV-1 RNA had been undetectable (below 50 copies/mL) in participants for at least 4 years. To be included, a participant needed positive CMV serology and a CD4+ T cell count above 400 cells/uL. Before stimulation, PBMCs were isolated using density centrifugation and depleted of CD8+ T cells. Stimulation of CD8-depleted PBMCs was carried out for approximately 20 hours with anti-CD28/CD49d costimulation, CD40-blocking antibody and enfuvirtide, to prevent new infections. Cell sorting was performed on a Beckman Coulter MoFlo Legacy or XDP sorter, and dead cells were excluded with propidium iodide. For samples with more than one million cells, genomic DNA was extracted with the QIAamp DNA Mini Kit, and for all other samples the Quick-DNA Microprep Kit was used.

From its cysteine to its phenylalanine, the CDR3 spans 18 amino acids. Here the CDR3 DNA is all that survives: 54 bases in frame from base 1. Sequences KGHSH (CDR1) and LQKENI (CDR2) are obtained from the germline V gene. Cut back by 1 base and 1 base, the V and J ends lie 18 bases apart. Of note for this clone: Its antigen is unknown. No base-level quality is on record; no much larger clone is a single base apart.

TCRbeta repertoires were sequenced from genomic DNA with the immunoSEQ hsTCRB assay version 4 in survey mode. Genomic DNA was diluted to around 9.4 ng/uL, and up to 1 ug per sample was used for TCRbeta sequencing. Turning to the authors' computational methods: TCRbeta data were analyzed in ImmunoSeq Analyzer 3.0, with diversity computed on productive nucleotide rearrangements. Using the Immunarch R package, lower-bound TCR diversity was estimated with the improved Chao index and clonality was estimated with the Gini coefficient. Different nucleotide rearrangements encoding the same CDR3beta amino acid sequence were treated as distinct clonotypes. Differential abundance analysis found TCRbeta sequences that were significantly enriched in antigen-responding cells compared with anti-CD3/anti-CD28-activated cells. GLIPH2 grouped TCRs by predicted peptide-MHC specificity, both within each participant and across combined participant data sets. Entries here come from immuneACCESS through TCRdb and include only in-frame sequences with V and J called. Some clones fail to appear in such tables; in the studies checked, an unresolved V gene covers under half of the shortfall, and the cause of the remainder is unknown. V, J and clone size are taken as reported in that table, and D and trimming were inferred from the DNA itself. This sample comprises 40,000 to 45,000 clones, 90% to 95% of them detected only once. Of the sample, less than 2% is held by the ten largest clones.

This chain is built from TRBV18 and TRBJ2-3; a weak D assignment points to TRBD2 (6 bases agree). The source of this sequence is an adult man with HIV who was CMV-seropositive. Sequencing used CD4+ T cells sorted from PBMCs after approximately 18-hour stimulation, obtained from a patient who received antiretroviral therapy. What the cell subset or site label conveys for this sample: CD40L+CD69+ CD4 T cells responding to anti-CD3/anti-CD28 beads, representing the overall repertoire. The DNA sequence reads TGTGCCAGCTCACCACTGGGGACTGGGGATAGTGGCACAGATACGCAGTATTTT. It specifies CASSPLGTGDSGTDTQYF.